This is a list of T cell receptor beta chains from one sample in a study of shared clonotypes between healthy human individuals. Profiling relied on immunoSEQ multiplex PCR, and the TCRdb table lists in-frame clones only, not all of them. The sample yields millions of clones, over 85% seen once. The sample was naive CD8+ T cells sorted from blood. The origin of the receptors is a man aged 18 to 30 in good health. Each CDR3 is given with its conserved first and last residue. The order of the fields is D gene, clone size, J gene, V gene, CDR3 protein, CDR3 DNA. The D gene is left open where the match is weak. Some rows mark clone size as missing; the rest say once, few, many or name a class of expanded clone.

TRBD1 | - | TRBJ1-1 | TRBV10-2 | CASSESGGGGTEAFF | TGCGCCAGCAGTGAGTCGGGAGGGGGCGGCACTGAAGCTTTCTTT
TRBD1 | - | TRBJ2-7 | TRBV6-5 | CASSFGQGPYYEQYF | TGTGCCAGCAGTTTCGGACAGGGGCCTTACTACGAGCAGTACTTC
- | - | TRBJ1-4 | TRBV4-1 | CASSLRAGGNEKLFF | TGCGCCAGCAGCCTGAGGGCGGGGGGTAATGAAAAACTGTTTTTT
- | - | TRBJ1-5 | TRBV6-1 | CASSDLTGGPIYGNQPQHF | TGTGCCAGCAGTGACCTCACGGGGGGCCCGATATATGGCAATCAGCCCCAGCATTTT
- | - | TRBJ2-7 | TRBV2 | CASIRTLSYEQYF | TGTGCCAGCATTAGGACACTCTCCTACGAGCAGTACTTC
TRBD1 | - | TRBJ2-1 | TRBV28 | CASSYRGLYNEQFF | TGTGCCAGCAGTTACAGGGGCTTGTACAATGAGCAGTTCTTC
- | - | TRBJ2-2 | TRBV9 | CASSTYSTGELFF | TGTGCCAGCAGCACATACTCCACCGGGGAGCTGTTTTTT
- | once | TRBJ2-1 | TRBV11-2 | CASSLARRDEQFF | TGTGCCAGCAGCTTAGCTCGTCGGGATGAGCAGTTCTTC
TRBD1 | - | TRBJ2-1 | TRBV5-1 | CASLALGPGQGGDEQFF | TGCGCCAGCCTAGCACTAGGGCCGGGACAGGGTGGCGATGAGCAGTTCTTC
TRBD1 | - | TRBJ2-7 | TRBV30 | CAWSPQGAPYEQYF | TGTGCCTGGAGTCCACAGGGGGCCCCCTACGAGCAGTACTTC
- | once | TRBJ1-3 | TRBV5-1 | CASSLEGASGNTIYF | TGCGCCAGCAGCTTGGAAGGGGCCTCGGGAAACACCATATATTTT
- | - | TRBJ1-1 | TRBV27 | CASSLGTKIFF | TGTGCCAGCAGTTTAGGGACTAAAATTTTCTTT
- | - | TRBJ2-7 | TRBV27 | CASSFHDSQSYEQYF | TGTGCCAGCAGTTTCCACGACAGCCAATCCTACGAGCAGTACTTC
- | - | TRBJ2-3 | TRBV28 | CASSSIGRSSTDTQYF | TGTGCCAGCAGTTCCATAGGTAGATCTAGCACAGATACGCAGTATTTT
TRBD2 | - | TRBJ2-1 | TRBV29-1 | CSVEGLAGELGDEQFF | TGCAGCGTGGAGGGACTAGCGGGCGAACTAGGGGATGAGCAGTTCTTC
TRBD1 | - | TRBJ1-1 | TRBV7-9 | CASSSIRGDTASGAFF | TGTGCCAGCAGCTCCATCAGGGGGGACACCGCGTCGGGAGCTTTCTTT
- | - | TRBJ2-1 | TRBV7-9 | CASSLVRADYNEQFF | TGTGCCAGCAGCTTAGTCAGAGCTGACTACAATGAGCAGTTCTTC
- | - | TRBJ1-1 | TRBV7-2 | CASSSYYSDEDTEAFF | TGTGCCAGCAGCTCCTATTACAGCGATGAAGACACTGAAGCTTTCTTT
- | - | TRBJ1-2 | TRBV28 | CASSSQYTGSRDGYTF | TGTGCCAGCAGTTCCCAGTATACAGGCAGCCGGGATGGCTACACCTTC
- | - | TRBJ2-2 | TRBV5-4 | CASSFLGGNTGELFF | TGTGCCAGCAGCTTTCTCGGGGGGAACACCGGGGAGCTGTTTTTT
- | - | TRBJ1-1 | TRBV28 | CASSSPPVATEAFF | TGTGCCAGCAGTAGCCCACCGGTGGCCACTGAAGCTTTCTTT
- | - | TRBJ2-6 | TRBV9 | CASSGRAGANVLTF | TGTGCCAGCAGCGGTCGGGCTGGGGCCAACGTCCTGACTTTC
TRBD2 | - | TRBJ2-3 | TRBV7-2 | CASSLGLAGSDTQYF | TGTGCCAGCAGCTTAGGTCTAGCGGGATCAGATACGCAGTATTTT